This TCR beta chain was profiled in a study of blood T cell repertoires in COVID-19. Study-level background: Sources were T cells, B-cell-depleted T cells, or PBMCs; the material itself was cDNA or gDNA.

The CDR3 has 16 residues. With 4 bases clipped from V and 2 bases from J, the junction kept 10 bases outside the gene matches. The germline V gene encodes CDR1 SNHLY and CDR2 FYNNEI. Source study methods: Quantification of nucleated cells was approximated via reference gene primer amplification. Using immunoSEQ multiplex PCR, the repertoire was profiled, and TCRdb retains in-frame clones only, with some absent. That table gives V, J and clone size, and the DNA gave D and trimming. Of some 240,000 clones detected, roughly 84% appear once; the ten largest clones hold about 1.5%. This TCR was recovered from a woman between 40 and 55 years old who had recovered from COVID-19. Source material: peripheral blood. The rearrangement uses TRBV2 and TRBJ1-1; 7 bases map to TRBD1. CDR3 nucleotides: TGTGCCAGCAGTGCGACTCGCGACAGGGCAAACACTGAAGCTTTCTTT. Amino acids: CASSATRDRANTEAFF.